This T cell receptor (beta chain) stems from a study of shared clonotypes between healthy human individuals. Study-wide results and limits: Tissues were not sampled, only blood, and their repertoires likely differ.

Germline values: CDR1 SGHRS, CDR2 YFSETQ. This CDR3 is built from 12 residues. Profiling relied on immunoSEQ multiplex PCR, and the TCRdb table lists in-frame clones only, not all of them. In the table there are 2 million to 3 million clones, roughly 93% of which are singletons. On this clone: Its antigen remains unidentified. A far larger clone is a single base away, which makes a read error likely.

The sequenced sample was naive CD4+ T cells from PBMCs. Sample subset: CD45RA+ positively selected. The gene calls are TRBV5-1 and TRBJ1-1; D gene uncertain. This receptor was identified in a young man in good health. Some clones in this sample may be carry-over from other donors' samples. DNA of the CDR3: TGCACCAGCAGTACGGCGAACACTGAAGCTTTCTTT. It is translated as CTSSTANTEAFF.